The T cell receptor beta chain described here comes from a study of OX40 agonist ivuxolimab in advanced cancers. Concerning the study at large: The costimulatory receptor OX40 (CD134) was targeted by ivuxolimab, a fully human IgG2 agonistic monoclonal antibody. Intravenous ivuxolimab was administered to patients every 2 weeks at six dose levels: 0.01, 0.1, 0.3, 1.5, 3 and 10 mg/kg. Among the roughly 54 dose-escalation patients, some 20 had hepatocellular carcinoma, 15 or so melanoma, 9 renal cell carcinoma and 9 head and neck cancer. The paper describes the monotherapy dose-escalation part (N = 52 patients) of the phase I trial of ivuxolimab. In the dose-escalation cohort, 82.7% of patients were male, and the mean age was around 60 years, with a range of 23 to 79. Patients were allowed to have had prior anti-PD-1, anti-PD-L1 or anti-CTLA-4 therapy, and 30% to 50% of the dose-escalation patients had previously received checkpoint inhibitors. Partial responses occurred in three dose-escalation patients, of whom one had hepatocellular carcinoma and two had cutaneous melanoma. Peripheral TCRbeta sequencing was intended to test whether TCR sequence diversity was altered and clonal T-cell expansion was caused by ivuxolimab.

A note on this clone: The target of this receptor is not known. Base quality data are lacking; no much larger clone is found one base away.

The trial excluded patients who had a history of autoimmune disease or who were on systemic immunosuppression. Peripheral blood for TCR sequencing was drawn from every dose cohort at baseline, at cycle 4 day 1 and at cycle 7 day 1. Samples were obtained from an open-label, multicenter, first-in-human phase I dose-escalation trial of ivuxolimab. Adults with locally advanced or metastatic melanoma, renal cell carcinoma, hepatocellular carcinoma or head and neck squamous cell carcinoma were enrolled in the trial. Before TCR sequencing, CD4+ T cells and CD8+ T cells were sorted from peripheral blood as separate populations. For sequencing of the TCRbeta CDR3 region, genomic DNA was extracted from the sorted cells. TCRbeta CDR3 regions were sequenced using the immunoSEQ Assay. The table was pulled from immuneACCESS by TCRdb, which kept in-frame rearrangements only. Such tables lose some clones; where checked, under half of the loss comes from unresolved V genes, and the rest has no known cause. The sample table records 48,000 or so clones; about 88% of these occur just once. Together, the top ten hold 1.5% to 2% of the sample.

The germline V gene specifies SGHDT as CDR1 and YYEEEE as CDR2. V trim: 4 bases; J trim: 2 bases; unmatched bases: 6. Including the terminal cysteine and phenylalanine, the CDR3 comprises 17 residues. Here the CDR3 DNA is all that survives: 51 bases in frame from base 1. The paper's findings and limits, for the study overall: After ivuxolimab, CD8+ T cells had more expanded clones than CD4+ T cells on average. Low levels of normalized T-cell clonal expansion were also seen in some patients who did not respond. At doses from 0.1 to 3.0 mg/kg, clonal expansion was seen in both CD4+ and CD8+ blood T cells between baseline and week 6. Partial responders in the 0.1-3.0 mg/kg groups had among the lowest normalized peripheral clonal expansion, especially among CD8+ T cells. Which antigens the clonally expanded peripheral T cells were specific for was not determined.

This sequence originates from an adult with an advanced solid tumor such as melanoma, head and neck, liver or kidney cancer. The sequence joins TRBV5-6 to TRBJ1-6, and TRBD1 matches 10 of the central bases. This material consisted of CD4+ or CD8+ T cells sorted from blood, taken in a trial of the OX40 agonist ivuxolimab. CDR3 region: CASSLGQGGTYNSPLHF. The DNA is TGTGCCAGCAGCCTCGGACAGGGGGGCACCTATAATTCACCCCTCCACTTT.